This T cell receptor beta chain was obtained from a study of OX40 agonist ivuxolimab in advanced cancers. Study as a whole: Previous treatment with anti-PD-1, anti-PD-L1 or anti-CTLA-4 therapy was allowed; about 37% had received some.

General study findings and limits: The study found that CD8+ T cells averaged more expanded clones than CD4+. At 0.1 to 3.0 mg/kg, clonal expansion of CD4+ and CD8+ blood T cells had occurred by week 6.

Using immunoSEQ multiplex PCR, the repertoire was profiled, and TCRdb retains in-frame clones only, with some absent. This table has around 95,000 clones, over 75% appearing once. This clone showed up just once. Antigen: not known. Specimen: CD4+ or CD8+ T cells sorted from blood, collected in a trial of the OX40 agonist ivuxolimab. The source of this sequence is an adult with an advanced solid tumor such as melanoma, head and neck, liver or kidney cancer.

The CDR3 loop is CASGRGHEQYF. DNA of the CDR3: TGTGCCAGCGGCAGGGGCCACGAGCAGTACTTC. The chain uses TRBV27 and TRBJ2-7, with a possible D match to TRBD1 (6 bases). With 8 bases removed from V and 5 bases from J, the gap between germline ends came to 10 bases. CDR3 length: 11 residues. Germline CDR1 and CDR2: MNHEY and SMNVEV (reference sequence).